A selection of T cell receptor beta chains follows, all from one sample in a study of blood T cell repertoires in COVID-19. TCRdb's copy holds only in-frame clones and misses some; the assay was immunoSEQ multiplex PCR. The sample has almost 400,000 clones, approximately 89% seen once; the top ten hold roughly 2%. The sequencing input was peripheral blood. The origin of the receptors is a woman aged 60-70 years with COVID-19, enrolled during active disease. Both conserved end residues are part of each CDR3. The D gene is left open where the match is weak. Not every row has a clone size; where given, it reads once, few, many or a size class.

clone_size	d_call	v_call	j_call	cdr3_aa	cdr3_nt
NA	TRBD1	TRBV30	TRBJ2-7	CAWSTGTGRYEQYF	TGTGCCTGGAGCACCGGGACAGGGAGGTACGAGCAGTACTTC
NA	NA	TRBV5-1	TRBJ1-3	CASSPGQTSNTIYF	TGCGCCAGCAGCCCCGGACAGACCTCGAACACCATATATTTT
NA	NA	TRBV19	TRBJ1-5	CASSPTRGYTSNQPQHF	TGTGCCAGTAGTCCTACAAGGGGCTACACTAGCAATCAGCCCCAGCATTTT
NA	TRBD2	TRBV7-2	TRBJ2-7	CASSLSGGADEQYF	TGTGCCAGCAGCTTAAGCGGGGGGGCCGACGAGCAGTACTTC
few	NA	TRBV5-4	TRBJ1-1	CASSFGRASNTEAFF	TGTGCCAGCAGCTTCGGCAGGGCTTCGAACACTGAAGCTTTCTTT
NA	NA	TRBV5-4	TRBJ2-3	CASSLFSEISDTQYF	TGTGCCAGCAGCTTGTTTAGCGAGATCTCGGATACGCAGTATTTT
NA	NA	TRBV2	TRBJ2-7	CASSPRGGYEQYF	TGTGCCAGCAGCCCAAGGGGCGGCTACGAGCAGTACTTC
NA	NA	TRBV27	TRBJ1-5	CASSSTPYSNQPQHF	TGTGCCAGCAGTTCTACCCCCTATAGCAATCAGCCCCAGCATTTT
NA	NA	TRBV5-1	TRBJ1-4	CASSLTGNGEKLFF	TGCGCCAGCAGCTTGACAGGGAACGGTGAAAAACTGTTTTTT
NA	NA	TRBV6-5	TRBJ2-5	CASSRDPGVQETQYF	TGTGCCAGCAGTCGGGACCCGGGGGTACAAGAGACCCAGTACTTC
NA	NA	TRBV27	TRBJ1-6	CASSLSSPKLSPLHF	TGTGCCAGCAGTTTATCTTCCCCAAAACTTTCACCCCTCCACTTT
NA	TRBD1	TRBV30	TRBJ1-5	CAWSVRQGGNQPQHF	TGTGCCTGGAGTGTGAGGCAGGGGGGCAATCAGCCCCAGCATTTT
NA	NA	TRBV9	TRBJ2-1	CASSVATGGSPKVQFF	TGTGCCAGCAGCGTAGCTACGGGGGGCAGCCCTAAGGTGCAGTTCTTC
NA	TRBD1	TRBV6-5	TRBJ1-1	CASVGQVRNTEAFF	TGTGCCAGCGTAGGACAGGTCCGAAACACTGAAGCTTTCTTT